There are many counts of the clone carrying this T cell receptor (beta chain). What it binds is not known. Preparing the TCRbeta library involved the use of unique molecular identifiers. TCRdb passed the PCR reads through MiXCR, listing each CDR3 protein once. Among 900,000 or so distinct CDR3 sequences listed, roughly 15% were seen once. The germline gives CDR1 MNHEY, CDR2 SMNVEV (reference sequence). The CDR3 runs to 15 residues. The V gene end was trimmed by 3 bases and the J gene end by 5 bases; junction bases not matched to a gene: 5. The entry originates in a study of T-cell reconstitution after alpha-beta-depleted transplantation in children. Study results and limitations: Alpha-beta T cells about two months after transplant reportedly derived from several hundred expanded graft clones. The origin of high day-60 TCRbeta diversity in some patients lay in surviving recipient T cells and thymic progenitors.

The sequence was collected from a male patient younger than 18 who had a stem cell transplant for acute lymphoblastic leukemia, so the T cells may come from the graft donor. The material was PBMCs, mostly from graft donor cells, obtained 360 days after TCRalphabeta/CD19-depleted stem cell transplant. The chain links TRBV27 to TRBJ2-1; 9 bases are a match to TRBD1. CDR3 nucleotide sequence: TGTGCCAGCAGTTTCCGGGACAGGGTAGACAATGAGCAGTTCTTC. This encodes CASSFRDRVDNEQFF.